Presented here are 23 T cell receptor beta chains from one specimen sequenced in a study of blood T cells in healthy people across ages. Combining a sample-barcoded 5' primer with a J-beta primer mix, a second PCR ran for roughly 7 to 12 cycles. TCRdb fed the 5' RACE reads into MiXCR, producing one record per CDR3 protein. The repertoire includes 630,000 or so distinct CDR3 sequences, roughly 30% of them detected once, and approximately 15% sits in the top ten. Sequenced input: blood. These receptors all come from a woman of 80 years or more in good health.

There are many counts of this clonotype. The gene calls are TRBV7-2 and TRBJ2-7; 9 bases match TRBD1. Germline V lookup: CDR1 SGHTA, CDR2 FQGNSA. V trimming: 2 bases; J trimming: 3 bases; junction bases outside the gene matches: 5. CDR3 length equals 15 residues. CDR3 DNA sequence: TGTGCCAGCAGCTTATACGACAGGGGGGGCTACGAGCAGTACTTC. Translated: CASSLYDRGGYEQYF.

This chain connects TRBV28 to TRBJ1-6, with 8 positions matching TRBD1. This CDR3 region has 14 residues. Per the germline V gene, CDR1 is MDHEN and CDR2 is SYDVKM. The J segment lost 9 bases and the V segment lost 5 bases, leaving 6 bases of the junction unmatched. In DNA form, the CDR3 reads TGTGCCAGCAGTCCACAGGGGGGAAGTTCACCCCTCCACTTT. Translating it yields CASSPQGGSSPLHF.

The chain couples TRBV7-2 to TRBJ2-3, with 10 bases identical to TRBD1. This CDR3 has 15 residues. Germline CDR1 and CDR2: SGHTA and FQGNSA. V was clipped by 5 bases and J by 5 bases; unmatched bases: 7. This CDR3 is CASSVAGTGEDTQYF. The CDR3 DNA follows: TGTGCCAGCAGCGTCGCCGGGACAGGGGAAGATACGCAGTATTTT.

This clonotype was found many times. The chain uses TRBV7-2 and TRBJ2-1; maybe TRBD2 (6 bases). The V gene's germline CDR1 is SGHTA and CDR2 FQGNSA. Trimming shortened V by 6 bases and J by 7 bases, and 19 bases separated the two germline ends. The length of the CDR3 is 15 residues. DNA of the CDR3: TGTGCCAGCAGAACGGCCCGCGGGAATCGAAATGAGCAGTTCTTC. This gives the protein CASRTARGNRNEQFF.

J is TRBJ2-3 and V is TRBV7-2; 11 nucleotides align to TRBD2. The V gene end was trimmed by 6 bases and the J gene end by 4 bases; junction bases not matched to a gene: 15. Germline loops: CDR1 SGHTA, CDR2 FQGNSA. CDR3 length equals 18 residues. CDR3 amino acids: CASSSAISSGGRADTQYF. The DNA for the CDR3 is TGTGCCAGCAGTTCCGCAATTTCTAGCGGGGGGAGGGCAGATACGCAGTATTTT.

In DNA, the CDR3 is TGCGCCAGCAGCCAAGTTAGGGCCGGCTGCGAGCAGTACTTC. It specifies CASSQVRAGCEQYF. The chain joins TRBV4-1 to TRBJ2-7; the D is unclear. V was shortened by 1 base and J by 6 bases, with 13 bases between the two germline ends. CDR3 size: 14 residues. Germline V gene sequence: CDR1 MGHRA, CDR2 YSYEKL.

This clonotype was picked up a small number of times. The chain is built from TRBV5-1 and TRBJ1-2; weak D call: TRBD1 (5 bases). This CDR3 region has 15 residues. Per germline, CDR1 SGHRS and CDR2 YFSETQ. V lost 5 bases and J lost 0, with 14 bases in between. CDR3 region: CASSATGATNYGYTF. The DNA for the CDR3 is TGCGCCAGCAGTGCCACCGGGGCCACTAACTATGGCTACACCTTC.

This clonotype was counted at least ten times. The rearrangement joins TRBV7-9 to TRBJ2-5, with a weak D call TRBD1 (5 bases). Germline assignment: CDR1 SEHNR and CDR2 FQNEAQ (reference sequence). There are 13 residues in the CDR3. Trimming took off 0 bases at V and 10 bases at J, with 12 bases between the two ends. In nucleotides, the CDR3 is TGTGCCAGCAGCTTAGCCGGCAGGGCGGACCAGTACTTC. Translating it yields CASSLAGRADQYF.

The chain joins TRBV27 to TRBJ1-1; D might be TRBD1 (6 bases). The germline CDR1 and CDR2 sequences are MNHEY and SMNVEV (reference sequence). The CDR3 has 15 amino acids. V lost 1 base to trimming and J lost 1 base, with 10 bases between them. For the CDR3, the DNA is TGTGCCAGCAGTTTATACAGGGTGAAGAACACTGAAGCTTTCTTT. Translation gives CASSLYRVKNTEAFF.

This clonotype has more than one count but fewer than ten. A much more abundant neighbour one base away suggests this may be a read error. The rearrangement links TRBV20-1 to TRBJ2-6; TRBD1 or TRBD2 may be the D gene (5 bases each). This CDR3 is built from 16 residues. Germline lookup yields CDR1 DFQATT and CDR2 SNEGSKA (reference sequence). The CDR3 protein is CSTRGPIGSGANVLTF. The CDR3 DNA reads TGCAGTACTAGGGGTCCGATCGGGTCTGGGGCCAACGTCCTGACTTTC.

The chain employs TRBV7-2 and TRBJ1-1; D unresolved. The CDR3 totals 15 residues. CDR1 SGHTA and CDR2 FQGNSA come from the germline V gene. Deletions cut 0 bases from V and 1 base from J, with 9 bases between. Here the CDR3 reads CASSLAWRGNTEAFF. Written as DNA, the CDR3 is TGTGCCAGCAGCTTAGCTTGGCGGGGGAACACTGAAGCTTTCTTT.

Worth noting for this clonotype: One end of the junction does not line up with germline, which may come from a read error. The chain recombines TRBV12-3 or TRBV12-4 with TRBJ2-3; D may be TRBD1 (5 bases). The CDR3 is made up of 14 amino acids. Here the CDR3 reads CASKLQESADAQYF. CDR3 DNA sequence: TGTGCCAGCAAACTACAGGAGAGCGCAGATGCGCAGTATTTT.

This clonotype was counted at least ten times. The chain employs TRBV12-3 or TRBV12-4 and TRBJ2-3; D remains ambiguous. With 7 bases removed from V and 6 bases from J, the gap between germline ends came to 14 bases. CDR3 length: 13 residues. The CDR3 is CASNSAHLDTQYF. The CDR3 bases are TGTGCCAGCAACTCTGCCCACCTGGATACGCAGTATTTT.

This clonotype occurred many times. This chain links TRBV7-3 with TRBJ2-1; D gene ambiguous. Germline V CDR1 and CDR2: SGHTA, FQGTGA. The length of the CDR3 is 14 residues. Trimming pared 2 bases from V and 3 bases from J, leaving 8 bases between. In DNA, the CDR3 is TGTGCCAGCAGCTTAGGGGTAGGCTACAATGAGCAGTTCTTC. It specifies CASSLGVGYNEQFF.

This clonotype was seen ten or more times. This rearrangement joins TRBV7-2 to TRBJ2-7, with 8 bases that match TRBD2. V lost 1 base, J lost 0 bases, and 5 bases stayed unmatched. CDR3 length equals 16 residues. The germline gives CDR1 SGHTA, CDR2 FQGNSA. CDR3 coding DNA: TGTGCCAGCAGCTTAGACGTAGCGGGGATCTCCTACGAGCAGTACTTC. It is translated as CASSLDVAGISYEQYF. Looking up the rest from reference TRBV7-2 and TRBJ2-7 gives the full variable domain: GAGVSQSPSNKVTEKGKDVELRCDPISGHTALYWYRQSLGQGLEFLIYFQGNSAPDKSGLPSDRFSAERTGGSVSTLTIQRTQQEDSAVYLCASSLDVAGISYEQYFGPGTRLTVT.

The CDR3 region has the DNA TGTGCCAGCTCACCACAGGCGGGGGCTACCTACAATGAGCAGTTCTTC. This sequence encodes CASSPQAGATYNEQFF. The chain employs TRBV18 and TRBJ2-1; perhaps TRBD2 as D (7 bases). This CDR3 region has 16 residues. Germline V CDR1 and CDR2: KGHSH, LQKENI. V gave up 1 base and J gave up 2 bases, with 12 bases separating them.

Comment on this clonotype: This could be a read error, since a much larger clone is one nucleotide away. The chain employs TRBV7-8 and TRBJ1-5; 9 bases match TRBD1. CDR1 and CDR2 (germline): SGHVS, FQNEAQ. Trimming removed 1 base from V and 9 bases from J; junction bases left unmatched: 10. CDR3 length: 16 amino acids. The CDR3 here is CASSLVWTGDYRPQHF. CDR3 bases: TGTGCCAGCAGCTTAGTCTGGACAGGGGATTATCGGCCCCAGCATTTT.

This clonotype came up a few times. Being one base from a much bigger clone, this may be a read error. This sequence joins TRBV12-3 or TRBV12-4 and TRBJ1-6; D gene ambiguous. This CDR3 spans 13 amino acids. CDR3 protein: CTSSISRRSPLHF. Here the CDR3 DNA reads TGTACCAGCAGCATCTCCAGGCGTTCACCCCTCCACTTT.

This clonotype came up many times. V gene TRBV5-6 combines with J gene TRBJ2-1; 7 bases match TRBD1. The germline V gene encodes CDR1 SGHDT and CDR2 YYEEEE. The trim removed 1 base at V and 3 bases at J, leaving 7 bases unmatched. The CDR3 has 16 residues. The DNA of the CDR3 is TGTGCCAGCAGCTTGCAAGAAGGGGGCATCTACAATGAGCAGTTCTTC. Amino acid sequence: CASSLQEGGIYNEQFF.

The DNA of the CDR3 is TGCGCCAGCAGCTTGGAGGGACAGGGGACCGGGGAGCTGTTTTTT. Amino acids: CASSLEGQGTGELFF. The rearrangement links TRBV5-1 to TRBJ2-2; 10 bases are shared with TRBD1. CDR3 length equals 15 residues. CDR1 and CDR2 from the germline V gene are SGHRS and YFSETQ. The V segment lost 0 bases and the J segment 5 bases; nucleotides outside the gene matches: 1.

For the CDR3, the DNA is TGTGCCAGCAGCAGATCCGGGACAGCGAACACCGGGGAGCTGTTTTTT. As protein: CASSRSGTANTGELFF. The chain joins TRBV5-5 to TRBJ2-2; 7 positions agree with TRBD1. Germline V gene data show CDR1 as SGHKS and CDR2 as YYEKEE (reference sequence). The CDR3 totals 16 residues. Trimming took 4 bases from V and 0 from J; bases not matched to a gene: 6.

This chain connects TRBV4-2 to TRBJ2-1; the match to TRBD2 covers 7 bases. This CDR3 has 16 residues. Losses at the gene ends were 2 bases for V and 4 bases for J; bases not matched to a gene: 8. Germline CDR1 reads LGHNA; CDR2 reads YNFKEQ. The CDR3 bases are TGTGCCAGCAGCCAACGATCGGGACTACTATACAATGAGCAGTTCTTC. Encoded protein: CASSQRSGLLYNEQFF.

This clonotype was seen more than once but under ten times. This rearrangement joins TRBV4-3 to TRBJ1-1; no clear D. The V end was cut by 0 bases, the J end by 3 bases, with 8 bases between. The CDR3 contains 14 residues. Germline V gene data show CDR1 as LGHNA and CDR2 as YSLEER. CDR3 coding DNA: TGCGCCAGCAGCCAAGATGGAGACGACACTGAAGCTTTCTTT. Its translation: CASSQDGDDTEAFF.